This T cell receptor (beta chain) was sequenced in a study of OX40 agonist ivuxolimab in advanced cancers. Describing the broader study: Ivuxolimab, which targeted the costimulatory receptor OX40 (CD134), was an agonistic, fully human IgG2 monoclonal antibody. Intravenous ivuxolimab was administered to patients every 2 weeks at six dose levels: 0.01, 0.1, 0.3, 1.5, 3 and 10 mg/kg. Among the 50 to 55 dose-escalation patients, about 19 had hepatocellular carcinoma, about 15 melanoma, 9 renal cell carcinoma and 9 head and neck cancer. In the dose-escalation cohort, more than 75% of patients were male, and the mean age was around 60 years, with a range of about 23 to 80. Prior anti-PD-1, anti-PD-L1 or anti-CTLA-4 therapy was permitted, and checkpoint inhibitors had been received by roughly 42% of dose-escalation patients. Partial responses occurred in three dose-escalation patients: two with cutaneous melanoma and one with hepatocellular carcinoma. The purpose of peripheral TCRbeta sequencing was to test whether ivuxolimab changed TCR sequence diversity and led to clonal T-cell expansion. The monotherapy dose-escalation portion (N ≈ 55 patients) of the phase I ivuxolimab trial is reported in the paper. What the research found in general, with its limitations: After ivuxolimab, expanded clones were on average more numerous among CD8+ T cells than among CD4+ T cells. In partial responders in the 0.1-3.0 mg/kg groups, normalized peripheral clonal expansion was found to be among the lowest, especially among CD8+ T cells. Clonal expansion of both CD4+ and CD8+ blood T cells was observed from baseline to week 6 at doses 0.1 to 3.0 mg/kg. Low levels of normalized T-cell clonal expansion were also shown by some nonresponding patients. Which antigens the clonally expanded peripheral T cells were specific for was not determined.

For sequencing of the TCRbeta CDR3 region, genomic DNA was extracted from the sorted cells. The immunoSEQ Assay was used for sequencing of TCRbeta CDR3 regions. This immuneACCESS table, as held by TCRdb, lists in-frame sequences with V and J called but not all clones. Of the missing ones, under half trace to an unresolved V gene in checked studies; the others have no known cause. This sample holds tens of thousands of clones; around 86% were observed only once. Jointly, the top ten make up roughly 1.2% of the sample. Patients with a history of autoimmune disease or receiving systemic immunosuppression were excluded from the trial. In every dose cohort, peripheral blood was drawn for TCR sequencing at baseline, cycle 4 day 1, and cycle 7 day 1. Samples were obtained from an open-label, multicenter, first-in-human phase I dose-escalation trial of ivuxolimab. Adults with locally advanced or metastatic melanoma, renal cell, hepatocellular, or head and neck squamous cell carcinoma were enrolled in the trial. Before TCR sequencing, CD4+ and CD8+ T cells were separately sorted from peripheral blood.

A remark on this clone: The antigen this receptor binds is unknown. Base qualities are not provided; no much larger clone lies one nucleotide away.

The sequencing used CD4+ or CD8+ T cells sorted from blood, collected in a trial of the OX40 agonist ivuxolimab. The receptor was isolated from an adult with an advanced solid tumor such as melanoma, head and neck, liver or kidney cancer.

The bases are TGTGCCAGCAGCCCCACGCCGGGCGGTCGGGTCTCCCAGTACTTC. Its protein product is CASSPTPGGRVSQYF. The rearrangement combines TRBV7-2 with TRBJ2-5; too little of a D gene remains to name it. Inclusive of the bounding cysteine and phenylalanine, the CDR3 is 15 residues long. Solely the CDR3 DNA is kept, with 45 bases framed from the first base. Cut back by 5 bases and 9 bases, the V and J ends lie 22 bases apart. Looking up the germline V gene yields CDR1 SGHTA and CDR2 FQGNSA.